Shown below are 27 T cell receptor beta chains from a single sample sequenced in a study of cytomegalovirus exposure and HLA in healthy donors. The PCR made use of 60 Vbeta and 13 Jbeta primers. Clones were read by immunoSEQ multiplex PCR, and TCRdb kept only the in-frame ones, dropping some. The data contain 140,000 or so clones, roughly three quarters of them seen just once; the ten biggest clones take up around 3.2%. The source material was PBMCs. The source is a female donor in good health and CMV-seronegative.

This chain uses TRBV9 with TRBJ2-3; the match to TRBD2 covers 10 bases. The CDR3 sequence is 16 residues long. The germline CDR1 and CDR2 sequences are SGDLS and YYNGEE. Trimming removed 0 bases from V and 3 bases from J; junction bases left unmatched: 4. The DNA of the CDR3 is TGTGCCAGCAGCGTAGAAGCGGGGGGGTGGACAGATACGCAGTATTTT. Its protein is CASSVEAGGWTDTQYF.

This clone was seen a few times. The rearrangement uses TRBV5-1 and TRBJ2-1, with a tentative D call TRBD1 (5 bases). The CDR3 contains 14 residues. The germline CDR1 and CDR2 sequences are SGHRS and YFSETQ. Trimming took 0 bases from V and 6 from J, leaving 10 bases between them. CDR3 protein: CASSLGQGSNEQFF. The CDR3 coding sequence is TGCGCCAGCAGCTTGGGGCAGGGCAGCAATGAGCAGTTCTTC.

The chain carries TRBV19 and TRBJ1-1, with D uncertain. The ends were cut back, 7 bases at V and 5 bases at J, with 14 bases in the middle. The CDR3 spans 13 residues. Germline V gene sequence: CDR1 LNHDA, CDR2 SQIVND (reference sequence). CDR3 region: CASKRAGETEAFF. The DNA of the CDR3 is TGTGCCAGTAAGAGGGCGGGAGAGACTGAAGCTTTCTTT.

The chain combines TRBV5-1 with TRBJ2-1, with 8 positions matching TRBD1. Per germline, CDR1 SGHRS and CDR2 YFSETQ. The trim removed 7 bases at V and 10 bases at J, leaving 25 bases unmatched. The CDR3 has 18 residues. The CDR3 DNA is TGCGCCAGCCACGACAGGGGCCCCTCACCTTTGACCCAAAAAGAGCAGTTCTTC. This translates into CASHDRGPSPLTQKEQFF.

V and J are TRBV7-3 and TRBJ2-5; 8 bases match TRBD2. The CDR3 runs 16 residues. From germline, CDR1 is SGHTA and CDR2 FQGTGA. With V trimmed by 0 bases and J by 4 bases, 7 bases remained unmatched. CDR3 sequence reads: CASSLTGSGGGETQYF. CDR3 DNA: TGTGCCAGCAGCTTAACTGGCTCGGGAGGGGGAGAGACCCAGTACTTC. Full variable domain (remainder filled in from reference TRBV7-3 and TRBJ2-5): GAGVSQTPSNKVTEKGKYVELRCDPISGHTALYWYRQSLGQGPEFLIYFQGTGAADDSGLPNDRFFAVRPEGSVSTLKIQRTERGDSAVYLCASSLTGSGGGETQYFGPGTRLLVL.

The rearrangement uses TRBV10-3 and TRBJ2-1; 11 bases fit TRBD1. Unmatched junction bases numbered 6, after V lost 7 bases and J lost 4 bases. CDR1 and CDR2 from the germline V gene are ENHRY and SYGVKD. The CDR3 extends over 15 amino acids. This CDR3 reads CAITTGTGGYNEQFF. CDR3 nucleotide sequence: TGTGCCATCACCACCGGGACAGGGGGTTACAATGAGCAGTTCTTC.

V and J are TRBV5-4 and TRBJ1-2; the match to TRBD1 covers 7 bases. Losses at the gene ends were 2 bases for V and 5 bases for J; bases not matched to a gene: 3. Germline V gene sequence: CDR1 SGHNT, CDR2 YYREEE (reference sequence). The CDR3 is made up of 13 amino acids. The chain's CDR3 is CASSLQGLYGYTF. CDR3 bases: TGTGCCAGCAGCTTACAGGGGTTATATGGCTACACCTTC.

The chain links TRBV10-3 to TRBJ2-1; D might be TRBD2 (6 bases). CDR3 length: 16 residues. Germline loops: CDR1 ENHRY, CDR2 SYGVKD. V lost 6 bases and J lost 8, with 23 bases in between. The CDR3 DNA follows: TGTGCCATCAGCGAACAGACTAGTAGGCGGTCGGATGAGCAGTTCTTC. This sequence encodes CAISEQTSRRSDEQFF.

The V and J genes are TRBV28 and TRBJ1-2; D is possibly TRBD1 (6 bases). This CDR3 is 13 amino acids long. V lost 6 bases and J 8 bases, leaving 16 bases between the germline ends. Germline V gives CDR1 MDHEN, CDR2 SYDVKM. CDR3 in DNA: TGTGCCAGCAGCCGAACAGGGAGAGGAGGCTACACCTTC. Its protein is CASSRTGRGGYTF.

V gene TRBV19 combines with J gene TRBJ2-1; D is perhaps TRBD2 (5 bases). Per germline, CDR1 LNHDA and CDR2 SQIVND (reference sequence). V lost 6 bases to trimming and J lost 7 bases, with 16 bases between them. The CDR3 has 14 residues. The CDR3 region is CASSGLATGNEQFF. As DNA, the CDR3 is TGTGCCAGTAGCGGGCTAGCTACGGGTAATGAGCAGTTCTTC. The entire variable domain, with the rest obtained from reference TRBV19 and TRBJ2-1, is as follows: DGGITQSPKYLFRKEGQNVTLSCEQNLNHDAMYWYRQDPGQGLRLIYYSQIVNDFQKGDIAEGYSVSREKKESFPLTVTSAQKNPTAFYLCASSGLATGNEQFFGPGTRLTVL.

The CDR3 here is CASSLGPVGVNTGELFF. The CDR3 region has the DNA TGTGCCAGCAGCTTAGGCCCCGTGGGCGTTAACACCGGGGAGCTGTTTTTT. The V and J genes are TRBV7-2 and TRBJ2-2; the D is unclear. The V end was cut by 1 base, the J end by 2 bases, with 14 bases between. Germline CDR1 and CDR2: SGHTA and FQGNSA. The CDR3 extends over 17 amino acids.

The chain links TRBV7-9 to TRBJ2-5; D call uncertain. The CDR3 totals 16 residues. Per the germline V gene, CDR1 is SEHNR and CDR2 is FQNEAQ (reference sequence). Trimming pared 1 base from V and 4 bases from J, leaving 16 bases between. CDR3: CASSLGSEVRRETQYF. The CDR3 DNA is TGTGCCAGCAGCTTAGGTTCCGAGGTTAGGCGAGAGACCCAGTACTTC.

The chain has TRBV28 and TRBJ1-1, with 9 bases aligning to TRBD1. Trimming cost V 5 bases and J 1 base; bases outside gene matches: 8. Germline V gene sequence: CDR1 MDHEN, CDR2 SYDVKM. The CDR3 is 16 residues long. In DNA form, the CDR3 reads TGTGCCAGCAGTCGGGACAGGGCGGTTAGGAACACTGAAGCTTTCTTT. Residues: CASSRDRAVRNTEAFF. Supplemented by reference TRBV28 and TRBJ1-1, the full variable domain reads DVKVTQSSRYLVKRTGEKVFLECVQDMDHENMFWYRQDPGLGLRLIYFSYDVKMKEKGDIPEGYSVSREKKERFSLILESASTNQTSMYLCASSRDRAVRNTEAFFGQGTRLTVV.

A remark on this clone: At one end, the junction sequence differs from germline, possibly due to a read error. This rearrangement joins TRBV29-1 to TRBJ1-2; TRBD1 might be the D (6 bases). The CDR3 extends over 13 amino acids. Germline values: CDR1 SQVTM, CDR2 ANQGSEA. The CDR3 nucleotides are TGCAGCGCTGAAATTGTCAGGGGAAATGGCTACACCTTC. This codes for CSAEIVRGNGYTF.

The CDR3 sequence is CASSEEGREVMGSYEQYF. The DNA for the CDR3 is TGTGCCAGCAGTGAAGAGGGCAGGGAGGTTATGGGCTCCTACGAGCAGTACTTC. This chain joins TRBV6-1 and TRBJ2-7, with a tentative D call TRBD2 (6 bases). V lost 1 base to trimming and J lost 0 bases, with 19 bases between them. CDR1 MNHNS and CDR2 SASEGT come from the germline V gene. This CDR3 has 18 residues.

The V gene is TRBV28, the J gene TRBJ2-3, with D possibly being TRBD2 (6 bases). The V end was cut by 4 bases, the J end by 1 base, with 24 bases between. CDR3 length equals 19 residues. Germline values: CDR1 MDHEN, CDR2 SYDVKM. DNA of the CDR3: TGTGCCAGCAGTTGGGCCGACGGCGGAGGGAGGTGGGGCACAGATACGCAGTATTTT. Protein sequence: CASSWADGGGRWGTDTQYF.

This clone was seen a single time. The V call is TRBV7-9, the J call TRBJ2-7; 10 bases fit TRBD2. The CDR3 extends over 17 amino acids. CDR1 SEHNR and CDR2 FQNEAQ come from the germline V gene (reference sequence). The trim removed 5 bases at V and 6 bases at J, leaving 16 bases unmatched. In DNA, the CDR3 is TGTGCCAGCAGCCGCCGGTATGGACTAGCGGACCTTGGCGAGCAGTACTTC. Translating it yields CASSRRYGLADLGEQYF.

Only one count was recorded for this clone. This chain connects TRBV15 to TRBJ2-3; TRBD2 aligns across 7 bases. V lost 8 bases and J lost 1; bases outside the gene matches: 9. Looked up from germline, CDR1 is LNHNV and CDR2 is YYDKDF (reference sequence). The CDR3 spans 15 residues. The CDR3 DNA reads as TGTGCCACCGGACGGGAGGTCCGTGGCACAGATACGCAGTATTTT. It codes for CATGREVRGTDTQYF.

CDR3 amino acids: CASSEASGTRGYTF. The CDR3 DNA is TGTGCCAGCAGTGAAGCTTCCGGGACTCGGGGCTACACCTTC. The chain carries TRBV6-1 and TRBJ1-2; D might be TRBD1 (5 bases). Germline V gene data show CDR1 as MNHNS and CDR2 as SASEGT. This CDR3 contains 14 residues. V lost 0 bases and J lost 8, with 13 bases in between.

The gene calls are TRBV4-1 and TRBJ2-7; 8 bases align to TRBD1. The germline CDR1 and CDR2 sequences are MGHRA and YSYEKL. Trimming at V came to 2 bases and at J to 2 bases, leaving 5 bases not matched to a gene. The CDR3 runs to 15 residues. CDR3 bases: TGCGCCAGCAGCCAATCCGGGACAGGCGCCTACGAGCAGTACTTC. Its protein is CASSQSGTGAYEQYF.

This chain links TRBV5-6 with TRBJ1-1, with D hard to call. The germline gives CDR1 SGHDT, CDR2 YYEEEE. V lost 0 bases and J 5 bases, leaving 11 bases between the germline ends. The CDR3 spans 14 residues. CDR3 residues: CASSLAQRETEAFF. CDR3 bases: TGTGCCAGCAGCTTGGCACAGAGGGAAACTGAAGCTTTCTTT.

This clone was seen a few times. V is TRBV28 and J is TRBJ1-1; D unclear. The CDR3 covers 14 residues. Trimming removed 3 bases from V and 3 bases from J, with 11 bases in between. Germline-derived CDR1 and CDR2 are MDHEN and SYDVKM. The CDR3 sequence: CASSLAGWDTEAFF. DNA for the CDR3: TGTGCCAGCAGTTTGGCGGGGTGGGACACTGAAGCTTTCTTT. The full variable domain, its missing parts supplied by reference TRBV28 and TRBJ1-1, is DVKVTQSSRYLVKRTGEKVFLECVQDMDHENMFWYRQDPGLGLRLIYFSYDVKMKEKGDIPEGYSVSREKKERFSLILESASTNQTSMYLCASSLAGWDTEAFFGQGTRLTVV.

The chain is built from TRBV9 and TRBJ2-5; the match to TRBD2 covers 15 bases. Germline CDR1 and CDR2: SGDLS and YYNGEE. After removal of 4 bases from V and 1 base from J, the junction contained 5 bases not matched to a gene. The CDR3 totals 17 residues. CDR3 amino acids: CASSPGLAGGPQETQYF. The CDR3 DNA reads as TGTGCCAGCAGCCCCGGACTAGCGGGAGGGCCCCAAGAGACCCAGTACTTC.

Notes on this clone: Distinct nucleotide sequences in the sample also encode this CDR3. The chain carries TRBV5-1 and TRBJ1-1; tentatively, D is TRBD1 (5 bases). The ends were cut back, 0 bases at V and 7 bases at J, with 7 bases in the middle. The CDR3 has 12 amino acids. Germline V gene lookup returns CDR1 SGHRS and CDR2 YFSETQ. CDR3 region: CASSLAGFEAFF. In DNA, the CDR3 is TGCGCCAGCAGCTTGGCAGGGTTTGAAGCTTTCTTT.

This clone was detected once. One end of the junction does not line up with germline, which may come from a read error. V is TRBV7-9 and J is TRBJ1-1; D remains unclear. Germline V gene lookup returns CDR1 SEHNR and CDR2 FQNEAQ (reference sequence). The CDR3 is made up of 13 amino acids. CDR3 DNA: TGTGCCAGCACCTTAGACGGTAACACTGAAGCTTTCTTT. Protein: CASTLDGNTEAFF.

This clone appeared a few times. The chain is built from TRBV6-1 and TRBJ1-4, with 9 bases identical to TRBD1. This CDR3 spans 14 amino acids. With V trimmed by 7 bases and J by 5 bases, 5 bases remained unmatched. Germline V gene sequence: CDR1 MNHNS, CDR2 SASEGT. The DNA of the CDR3 is TGTGCCAGCACCATCGGGACAGGGAATGAAAAACTGTTTTTT. As protein: CASTIGTGNEKLFF.

This clone has just one count. The chain links TRBV5-4 to TRBJ2-5; TRBD1 might be the D (6 bases). The CDR3 totals 14 residues. CDR1 and CDR2 (germline): SGHNT, YYREEE (reference sequence). V was shortened by 3 bases and J by 4 bases, with 13 bases between the two germline ends. DNA for the CDR3: TGTGCCAGCAGCTACGGACAGAAAGGAGAGACCCAGTACTTC. This encodes CASSYGQKGETQYF.